This TCR beta chain is from a study of blood T cells in healthy people across ages. It was with a sample-barcoded 5' primer and a J-beta primer mix that a second PCR of roughly 6 to 12 cycles was run. Each sample provided no less than 3 million CDR3-containing paired-end reads. TCRdb reprocessed the 5' RACE reads with MiXCR, giving one entry per CDR3 protein. The data hold 800,000 to 900,000 distinct CDR3 sequences, with 62% observed a single time. Only a few counts were recorded for this clonotype. Its antigen is unidentified. Whole-study findings and limits: Among T cells, TCR beta diversity per million cells dropped roughly linearly as age rose.

Trimming cost V 0 bases and J 13 bases; bases outside gene matches: 12. This CDR3 region has 16 residues. Per germline, CDR1 LNHNV and CDR2 YYDKDF (reference sequence). The authors drew around 9.3 milliliters of peripheral blood from each donor. Each sample had at least 6 million PBMCs isolated. The sequence was collected from a man in his thirties or forties in good health. V gene TRBV15 combines with J gene TRBJ2-1, with TRBD1 identical over 10 bases. Sample: blood. The CDR3 sequence: CATSRDGGQGGQTQFF. The CDR3 DNA follows: TGTGCCACCAGCAGAGATGGCGGACAGGGGGGCCAGACCCAGTTCTTC. The variable domain in full, with the rest retrieved from reference TRBV15 and TRBJ2-1, is DAMVIQNPRYQVTQFGKPVTLSCSQTLNHNVMYWYQQKSSQAPKLLFHYYDKDFNNEADTPDNFQSRRPNTSFCFLDIRSPGLGDTAMYLCATSRDGGQGGQTQFFGPGTRLTVL.